This TCR beta chain was sequenced during a study of T-cell reconstitution after alpha-beta-depleted transplantation in children. Regarding the study as a whole: Surviving recipient T cells and intrathymic progenitors accounted for some patients' high TCRbeta diversity at day 60. Counts and diversity of T cells one year after transplant came mostly from newly produced T cells.

Preparation of the TCRbeta library involved a method that used unique molecular identifiers. Using its own MiXCR run on the PCR reads, TCRdb lists one record per CDR3 protein. In the table there are some 840,000 distinct CDR3 sequences, 16% of which are singletons. The sample holds a few counts of this clonotype. Antigen: not known. CDR1 and CDR2 from the germline V gene are SQVTM and ANQGSEA. V was trimmed by 1 base and J by 2 bases, leaving 15 bases between them. This CDR3 comprises 15 residues. The J gene is TRBJ2-7, the V gene TRBV29-1; the D gene is possibly TRBD1 (6 bases). This sequence was found in a male patient between 10 and 17 years old who had a stem cell transplant for acute lymphoblastic leukemia, so the T cells may come from the graft donor. The sequenced sample was PBMCs, mostly from graft donor cells, obtained 360 days after TCRalphabeta/CD19-depleted stem cell transplant. This chain's CDR3 is CSVEVSTGPTYEQYF. The DNA for the CDR3 is TGCAGCGTTGAAGTTAGCACAGGGCCTACCTACGAGCAGTACTTC.